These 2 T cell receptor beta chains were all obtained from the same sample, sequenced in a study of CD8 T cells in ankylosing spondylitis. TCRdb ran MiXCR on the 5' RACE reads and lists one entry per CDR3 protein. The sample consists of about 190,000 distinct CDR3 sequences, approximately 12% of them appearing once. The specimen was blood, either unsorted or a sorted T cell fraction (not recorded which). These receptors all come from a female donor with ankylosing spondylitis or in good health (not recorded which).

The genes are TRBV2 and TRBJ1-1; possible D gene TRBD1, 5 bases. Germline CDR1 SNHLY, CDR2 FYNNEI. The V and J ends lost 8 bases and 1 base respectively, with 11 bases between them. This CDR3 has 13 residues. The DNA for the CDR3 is TGTGCCAGCCCGGGACGTACGAACACTGAAGCTTTCTTT. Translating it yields CASPGRTNTEAFF.

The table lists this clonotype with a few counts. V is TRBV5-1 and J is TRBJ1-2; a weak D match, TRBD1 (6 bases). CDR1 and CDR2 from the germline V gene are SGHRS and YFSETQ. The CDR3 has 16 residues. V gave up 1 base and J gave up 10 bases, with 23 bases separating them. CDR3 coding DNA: TGCGCCAGCAGCTTGCCCACGGGGGGACAAGCGACGGACTACACCTTC. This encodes CASSLPTGGQATDYTF.